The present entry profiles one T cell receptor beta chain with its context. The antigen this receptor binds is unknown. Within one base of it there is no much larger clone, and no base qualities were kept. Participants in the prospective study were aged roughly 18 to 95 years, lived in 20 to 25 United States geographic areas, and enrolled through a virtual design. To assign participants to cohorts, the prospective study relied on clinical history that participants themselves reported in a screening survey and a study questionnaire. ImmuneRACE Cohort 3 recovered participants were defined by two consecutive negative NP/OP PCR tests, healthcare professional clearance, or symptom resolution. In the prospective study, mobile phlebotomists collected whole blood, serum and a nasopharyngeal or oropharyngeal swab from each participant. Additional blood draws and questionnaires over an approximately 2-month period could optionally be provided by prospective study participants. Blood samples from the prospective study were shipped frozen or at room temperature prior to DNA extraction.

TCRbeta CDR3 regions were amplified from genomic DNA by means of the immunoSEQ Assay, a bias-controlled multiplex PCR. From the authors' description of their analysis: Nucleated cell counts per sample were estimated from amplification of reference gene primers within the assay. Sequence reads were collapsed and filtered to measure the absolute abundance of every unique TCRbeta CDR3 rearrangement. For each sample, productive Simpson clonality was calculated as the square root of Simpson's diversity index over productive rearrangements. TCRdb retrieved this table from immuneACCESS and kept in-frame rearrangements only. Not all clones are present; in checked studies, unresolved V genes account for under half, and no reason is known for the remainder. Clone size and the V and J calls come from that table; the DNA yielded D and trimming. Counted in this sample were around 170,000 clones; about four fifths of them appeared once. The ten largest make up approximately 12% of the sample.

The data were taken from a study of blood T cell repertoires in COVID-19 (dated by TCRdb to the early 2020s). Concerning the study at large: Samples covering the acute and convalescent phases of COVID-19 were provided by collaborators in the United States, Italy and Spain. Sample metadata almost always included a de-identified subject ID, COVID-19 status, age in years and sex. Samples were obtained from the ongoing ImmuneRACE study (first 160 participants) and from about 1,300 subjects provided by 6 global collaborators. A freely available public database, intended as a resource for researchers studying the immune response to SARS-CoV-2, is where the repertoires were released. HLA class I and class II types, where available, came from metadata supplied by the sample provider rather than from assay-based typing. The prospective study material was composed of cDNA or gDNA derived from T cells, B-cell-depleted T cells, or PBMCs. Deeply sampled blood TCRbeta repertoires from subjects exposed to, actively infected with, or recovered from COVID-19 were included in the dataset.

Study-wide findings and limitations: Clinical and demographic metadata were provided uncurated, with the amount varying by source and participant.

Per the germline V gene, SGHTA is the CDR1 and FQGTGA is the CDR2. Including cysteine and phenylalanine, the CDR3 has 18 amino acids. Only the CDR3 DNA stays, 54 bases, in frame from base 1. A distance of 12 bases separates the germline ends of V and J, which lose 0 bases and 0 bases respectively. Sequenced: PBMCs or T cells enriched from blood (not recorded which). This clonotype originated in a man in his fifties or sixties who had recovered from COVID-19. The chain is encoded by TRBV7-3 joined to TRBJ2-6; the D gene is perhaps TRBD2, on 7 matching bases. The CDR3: CASSLTGGRSSGANVLTF. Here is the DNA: TGTGCCAGCAGCTTAACCGGGGGGCGGAGCTCTGGGGCCAACGTCCTGACTTTC.